Below are 28 T cell receptor beta chains sequenced from a single sample in a study of Graves' ophthalmopathy and Graves' hyperthyroidism. Amplification of the TCR beta CDR3 regions used RNA transcripts (as template). Second-round multiplex PCR followed a first-round RT-PCR using HTBI primers. TCRdb passed the multiplex PCR reads through MiXCR, listing each CDR3 protein once. The sample lists about 550,000 distinct CDR3 sequences; approximately 37% were seen once. The sample was peripheral blood or thyroid tissue (not recorded which). Receptors originate from an adult man with Graves' hyperthyroidism.

Concerning this clonotype itself: A junction boundary mismatches the germline segment, possibly from a read error. V is TRBV7-9 and J is TRBJ2-3; the match to TRBD1 covers 10 bases. This CDR3 region has 15 residues. The germline V gene encodes CDR1 SEHNR and CDR2 FQNEAQ (reference sequence). This chain's CDR3 is CASSIDRGRSDTQYF. The CDR3 nucleotides read TGCGCCAGCAGCATAGACAGGGGGCGGTCGGATACGCAGTATTTT.

To note about this clonotype: A much more abundant neighbour one base away suggests this may be a read error. V and J are TRBV5-1 and TRBJ1-4; perhaps TRBD1 as D (5 bases). Trimming took 1 base from V and 10 from J, leaving 14 bases between them. CDR3 size: 14 residues. CDR1 is SGHRS and CDR2 is YFSETQ in the germline V gene. CDR3 protein: CASSLIPLGGKLFF. The DNA for the CDR3 is TGCGCCAGCAGCTTGATCCCCCTGGGGGGAAAACTGTTTTTT.

This clonotype occurred many times. The chain carries TRBV7-8 and TRBJ1-2, with TRBD1 as a possible D gene (5 bases). This CDR3 region has 12 residues. Trimming removed 3 bases at V and 12 bases at J, with 14 bases between. The germline V gene encodes CDR1 SGHVS and CDR2 FQNEAQ. The CDR3 region is CASSLGQTLDTF. The CDR3 region has the DNA TGTGCCAGCAGCTTGGGGCAGACACTAGACACCTTC.

This clonotype came up many times. This chain joins TRBV20-1 and TRBJ1-1, with 9 bases matching TRBD1. Trimming cost V 6 bases and J 0 bases; bases outside gene matches: 5. CDR1 and CDR2 (germline): DFQATT, SNEGSKA (reference sequence). This CDR3 has 14 residues. Here the CDR3 DNA reads TGCAGTGCAACCGGACAGGGGATGAACACTGAAGCTTTCTTT. This translates into CSATGQGMNTEAFF.

The sample holds a few counts of this clonotype. This sequence joins TRBV28 and TRBJ1-5; possible D gene TRBD1, 5 bases. The CDR3 consists of 15 residues. The V gene's germline CDR1 is MDHEN and CDR2 SYDVKM. The V and J ends lost 2 bases and 7 bases respectively, with 15 bases between them. For the CDR3, the DNA is TGTGCCAGCAGTTTACCAGGGAACATAGGGCAGCCCCAGCATTTT. It yields the protein CASSLPGNIGQPQHF.

Concerning this clonotype: This may arise from a read error, as a much more abundant clone is one base away. The chain uses TRBV24-1 and TRBJ1-1; D remains unclear. The CDR3 length is 11 residues. Germline CDR1 is KGHDR and CDR2 is SFDVKD. Trimming left V 12 bases short and J 4 bases short, with 11 bases between. The CDR3 region is CASEGVTEAFF. DNA for the CDR3: TGTGCCTCTGAGGGTGTCACTGAAGCTTTCTTT.

The gene calls are TRBV7-2 and TRBJ2-3; D is undetermined. CDR3 size: 14 residues. V lost 2 bases to trimming and J lost 6 bases, with 12 bases between them. Germline loops: CDR1 SGHTA, CDR2 FQGNSA. The CDR3: CASSLSPGTDTQYF. For the CDR3, the DNA is TGTGCCAGCAGCTTATCCCCGGGTACCGATACGCAGTATTTT. Full variable domain (remainder filled in from reference TRBV7-2 and TRBJ2-3): GAGVSQSPSNKVTEKGKDVELRCDPISGHTALYWYRQSLGQGLEFLIYFQGNSAPDKSGLPSDRFSAERTGGSVSTLTIQRTQQEDSAVYLCASSLSPGTDTQYFGPGTRLTVL.

This chain connects TRBV25-1 to TRBJ1-5, with 10 bases lining up with TRBD1. In germline, CDR1 is MGHDK, CDR2 SYGVNS. J gave up 4 bases and V 8 bases, and 5 bases lay outside the gene matches. This CDR3 has 14 amino acids. DNA for the CDR3: TGTGCCAGCGCTGGACAGGGGGTTAATCAGCCCCAGCATTTT. It codes for CASAGQGVNQPQHF.

The V and J genes are TRBV21-1 and TRBJ2-7; the tabulated D call, TRBD1, remains unverified against the DNA. TRBV21-1 is termed a pseudogene. The CDR3 has 13 amino acids. The CDR3 region has the DNA TGTGCCAGCAGCCCAGGGGGGGTCAACGAGCAGTACTTC. This encodes CASSPGGVNEQYF.

This clonotype came up a few times. V is TRBV24-1 and J is TRBJ2-3; 7 bases align to TRBD1. Germline-derived CDR1 and CDR2 are KGHDR and SFDVKD. V gave up 6 bases and J gave up 5 bases; unmatched junction bases: 4. There are 13 residues in the CDR3. The CDR3 nucleotides read TGTGCCACCAGTACAGGGGTGGTAGATACGCAGTATTTT. It is translated as CATSTGVVDTQYF.

The J gene is TRBJ1-5, the V gene TRBV28; 7 bases line up with TRBD1. The CDR3 contains 14 residues. The trim removed 6 bases at V and 6 bases at J, leaving 8 bases unmatched. Per the germline V gene, CDR1 is MDHEN and CDR2 is SYDVKM. The CDR3 DNA sequence: TGTGCCAGCAGACGCCGGGACAGATTTCAGCCCCAGCATTTT. It specifies CASRRRDRFQPQHF.

The chain is built from TRBV10-3 and TRBJ1-2; D might be TRBD1 (6 bases). Germline V gene data show CDR1 as ENHRY and CDR2 as SYGVKD. The V end was cut by 11 bases, the J end by 1 base, with 11 bases between. The CDR3 runs to 12 residues. CDR3 DNA sequence: TGTGCCTTCCGGACAGTTAACTATGGCTACACCTTC. Translating gives CAFRTVNYGYTF.

The sample holds one count of this clonotype. Just one base apart from a much larger clone, this may be a read error. V gene TRBV10-3 combines with J gene TRBJ1-5; tentative D call: TRBD1 (5 bases). Germline lookup yields CDR1 ENHRY and CDR2 SYGVKD. This CDR3 comprises 14 residues. Trimming stripped 10 bases from V and 6 bases from J, with 19 bases between. As DNA, the CDR3 is TGTGCCAGCAACTTAATCTGGGGCGGTCAGCCCCAGCATTTT. Its protein product is CASNLIWGGQPQHF.

The J gene is TRBJ2-5, the V gene TRBV30; 7 bases align to TRBD1. The J segment lost 1 base and the V segment lost 4 bases, leaving 9 bases of the junction unmatched. Germline V gene sequence: CDR1 GTSNPN, CDR2 SVGIG (reference sequence). CDR3 length: 15 amino acids. The CDR3 protein is CAWTGYRGPQETQYF. DNA of the CDR3: TGTGCCTGGACGGGTTACAGGGGTCCCCAAGAGACCCAGTACTTC.

This clonotype was counted only a few times. V gene TRBV10-1 combines with J gene TRBJ2-7, with a possible D match to TRBD1 (6 bases). The CDR3 runs to 15 residues. Germline V gene lookup returns CDR1 WNHNN and CDR2 SYGVQD (reference sequence). V dropped 2 bases and J dropped 2 bases, with 13 bases sitting between them. The CDR3 region is CASSEGPGHPYEQYF. CDR3 DNA: TGCGCCAGCAGTGAGGGTCCGGGACACCCCTACGAGCAGTACTTC.

This clonotype was found a few times. The chain recombines TRBV4-1 with TRBJ2-7; the match to TRBD1 covers 7 bases. CDR1 and CDR2 from the germline V gene are MGHRA and YSYEKL. The trim removed 0 bases at V and 3 bases at J, leaving 8 bases unmatched. There are 16 residues in the CDR3. In DNA, the CDR3 is TGCGCCAGCAGCCAAGATCGACAGGGAAAGTTCTACGAGCAGTACTTC. Amino acids: CASSQDRQGKFYEQYF.

On this clonotype: This may stem from a read error, because a much larger clone lies one nucleotide away. The genes are TRBV27 and TRBJ1-2; 8 bases match TRBD1. The CDR3 is 13 residues long. CDR1 is MNHEY and CDR2 is SMNVEV in the germline V gene (reference sequence). The CDR3 loop reads CSSSPRGQYGYTF. The CDR3 bases are TGTTCCAGCAGTCCCAGGGGGCAATATGGCTACACCTTC.

This clonotype was counted ten times or more. V usage is TRBV12-3 or TRBV12-4 and J usage is TRBJ2-7; a possible D gene is TRBD1 (6 bases). Trimming stripped 5 bases from V and 3 bases from J, with 14 bases between. This CDR3 contains 14 residues. In DNA form, the CDR3 reads TGTGCCAGCAGTCGGACAGCCGTCAACTACGAGCAGTACTTC. Amino acid sequence: CASSRTAVNYEQYF.

This clonotype was detected ten times or more. This chain connects TRBV29-1 to TRBJ2-7; D is unclear. V gave up 4 bases and J gave up 3 bases, with 7 bases separating them. CDR1 and CDR2 from the germline V gene are SQVTM and ANQGSEA. The CDR3 has 11 amino acids. The CDR3 sequence is CSVGVDYEQYF. DNA for the CDR3: TGCAGCGTTGGGGTCGACTACGAGCAGTACTTC.

As concerns this clonotype: Just one base apart from a much larger clone, this may be a read error. The chain carries TRBV7-2 and TRBJ2-7; 9 bases match TRBD2. The V and J ends lost 9 bases and 6 bases, in that order; junction bases with no gene match: 12. In germline, CDR1 is SGHTA, CDR2 FQGNSA. The CDR3 has 14 amino acids. CDR3 sequence reads: CASSIERGAGEQYF. The CDR3 DNA reads as TGTGCCAGTAGTATAGAGCGGGGGGCCGGCGAGCAGTACTTC.

This clonotype has at least ten counts. This chain connects TRBV14 to TRBJ1-2, with D perhaps TRBD1 (5 bases). Trimming cost V 4 bases and J 8 bases, with 14 bases left between them. The CDR3 sequence is 13 residues long. Germline CDR1 and CDR2: SGHDN and FVKESK. The CDR3: CASSLTAPGGYTF. The CDR3 DNA sequence: TGTGCCAGCAGCCTCACCGCCCCAGGGGGCTACACCTTC.

The chain joins TRBV6-1 to TRBJ2-5; the match to TRBD1 covers 8 bases. Germline V CDR1 and CDR2: MNHNS, SASEGT. The ends lost 3 bases at V and 7 bases at J; junction bases unmatched: 10. The CDR3 consists of 15 residues. The CDR3 DNA sequence: TGTGCCAGCAGTGACCCCTGGACAGGGTTTGGGACCCAGTACTTC. It yields the protein CASSDPWTGFGTQYF.

In nucleotides, the CDR3 is TGCAGTGCTAGAAAGGACGGGGGCTACGAGCAGTACTTC. The encoded protein is CSARKDGGYEQYF. The rearrangement joins TRBV20-1 to TRBJ2-7; maybe TRBD2 (6 bases). V was cut by 2 bases and J by 3 bases, with 11 bases left in between. CDR3 length: 13 residues. Germline V gene data show CDR1 as DFQATT and CDR2 as SNEGSKA (reference sequence).

The chain links TRBV10-1 to TRBJ2-5; D perhaps matches TRBD2 (5 bases). The germline gives CDR1 WNHNN, CDR2 SYGVQD (reference sequence). The CDR3 consists of 12 residues. With 8 bases removed from V and 4 bases from J, the gap between germline ends came to 11 bases. The chain's CDR3 is CASGSRRETQYF. DNA for the CDR3: TGCGCCAGCGGGAGTAGACGAGAGACCCAGTACTTC.

With regard to this clonotype: This may be a read error: a much more frequent sequence differs by one nucleotide. The chain joins TRBV6-5 to TRBJ2-7; 9 bases line up with TRBD2. This CDR3 is built from 15 residues. Germline CDR1 reads MNHEY; CDR2 reads SVGAGI. As DNA, the CDR3 is TGTGCCAGCAGTGCAGCGGGAGGCCCCTCCTACGAGCAGTGCTTC. This encodes CASSAAGGPSYEQCF.

This clonotype was seen repeatedly, ten times or more. The genes are TRBV29-1 and TRBJ2-7; D ambiguous. From germline, CDR1 is SQVTM and CDR2 ANQGSEA. The CDR3 extends over 10 amino acids. Trimming took 4 bases from V and 5 from J, leaving 6 bases between them. This chain's CDR3 is CSVVQHEQYF. The CDR3 nucleotides are TGCAGCGTTGTACAGCACGAGCAGTACTTC.

On this clonotype: This may stem from a read error, because a much larger clone lies one nucleotide away. The V call is TRBV7-2, the J call TRBJ2-7; D ambiguous. This CDR3 contains 15 residues. The V end lost 5 bases, the J end lost 0 bases, and 14 bases lay between the germline ends. Per the germline V gene, CDR1 is SGHTA and CDR2 is FQGNSA. This chain's CDR3 is CASSPPSTSSYEQYF. In DNA form, the CDR3 reads TGTGCCAGCAGCCCGCCCTCTACCAGCTCCTACGAGCAGTACTTC.

As for this clonotype: Given the absence of the conserved phenylalanine or tryptophan at the CDR3 end, a read error is likely. The limits of the CDR3 on the DNA are not certain, so only TCRdb's listed CDR3 is given. The chain links TRBV7-2 to TRBJ2-6. Germline CDR1 SGHTA, CDR2 FQGNSA. Both ends counted, the CDR3 spans 10 residues. The CDR3: CASSLALWIS.